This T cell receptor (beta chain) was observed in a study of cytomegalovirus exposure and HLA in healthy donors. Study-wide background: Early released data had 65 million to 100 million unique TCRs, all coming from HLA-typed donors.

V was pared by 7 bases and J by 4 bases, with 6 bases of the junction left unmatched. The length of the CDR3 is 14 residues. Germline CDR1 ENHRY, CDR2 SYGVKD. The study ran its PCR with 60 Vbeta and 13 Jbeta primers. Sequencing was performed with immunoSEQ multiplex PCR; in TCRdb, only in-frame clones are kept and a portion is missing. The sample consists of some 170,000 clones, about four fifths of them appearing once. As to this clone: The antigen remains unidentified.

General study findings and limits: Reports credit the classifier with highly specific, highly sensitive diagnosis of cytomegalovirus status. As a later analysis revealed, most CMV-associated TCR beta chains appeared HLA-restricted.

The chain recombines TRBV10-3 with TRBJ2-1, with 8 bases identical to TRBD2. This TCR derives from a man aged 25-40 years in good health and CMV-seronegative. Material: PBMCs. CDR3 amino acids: CAITREGGYNEQFF. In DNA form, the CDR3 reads TGTGCCATCACCCGGGAGGGAGGGTACAATGAGCAGTTCTTC.